The 11 T cell receptor beta chains presented below share a single source sample, sequenced in a study of blood T cell repertoires in COVID-19. Profiled with immunoSEQ multiplex PCR; TCRdb holds only in-frame clones, not every one. The table shows about 140,000 clones, with roughly 81% occurring only once. Sequenced sample: peripheral blood. These receptors came from a woman between 50 and 59 years old with active or convalescent COVID-19.

The chain is built from TRBV11-3 and TRBJ2-2, with D tentatively TRBD1 (6 bases). The CDR3 extends over 16 amino acids. The germline V and J ends were trimmed by 0 bases and 5 bases, with 13 bases remaining between them. The V gene's germline CDR1 is SGHNT and CDR2 YENEEA. In DNA, the CDR3 is TGTGCCAGCAGCTTAGATGGGGACACCTCAACCGGGGAGCTGTTTTTT. Translating gives CASSLDGDTSTGELFF.

V gene TRBV19 combines with J gene TRBJ2-2; D not resolved. The germline V and J ends were trimmed by 7 bases and 0 bases, with 6 bases remaining between them. Looked up from germline, CDR1 is LNHDA and CDR2 is SQIVND (reference sequence). This CDR3 has 13 residues. The CDR3 DNA is TGTGCCAGTACACGGTCGAACACCGGGGAGCTGTTTTTT. This translates into CASTRSNTGELFF.

This sequence joins TRBV7-2 and TRBJ1-2, with D tentatively TRBD1 (6 bases). CDR3 length: 14 amino acids. V shed 1 base and J shed 4 bases, with 10 bases lying between them. Germline assignment: CDR1 SGHTA and CDR2 FQGNSA. CDR3 sequence: CASSLDRESYGYTF. In DNA form, the CDR3 reads TGTGCCAGCAGCTTAGACAGGGAAAGCTATGGCTACACCTTC.

This clone has only one observation. The chain links TRBV30 to TRBJ2-7, with D possibly being TRBD1 (6 bases). The CDR3 has 12 amino acids. The ends were cut back, 2 bases at V and 4 bases at J, with 9 bases in the middle. CDR1 and CDR2 (germline): GTSNPN, SVGIG (reference sequence). In nucleotides, the CDR3 is TGTGCCTGGAGTCCACAGGGTTACGAGCAGTACTTC. Translated, it gives CAWSPQGYEQYF.

The chain recombines TRBV27 with TRBJ1-2; 7 nucleotides align to TRBD1. The germline V gene has CDR1 MNHEY and CDR2 SMNVEV (reference sequence). The CDR3 is 15 residues long. J gave up 0 bases and V 5 bases, and 6 bases lay outside the gene matches. The CDR3 is CASSPLDRTNYGYTF. In DNA, the CDR3 is TGTGCCAGCAGTCCCTTGGACAGGACTAACTATGGCTACACCTTC.

This clone has at least ten counts. This rearrangement joins TRBV4-3 to TRBJ2-7, with 11 bases identical to TRBD2. Germline trimming cut 1 base from V and 1 base from J; bases unmatched to any gene: 6. CDR3 length equals 17 residues. Per the germline V gene, CDR1 is LGHNA and CDR2 is YSLEER. The CDR3 DNA follows: TGCGCCAGCAGCCAAGGACTAGCGGGAACGGAATCCTACGAGCAGTACTTC. Amino acids: CASSQGLAGTESYEQYF.

The CDR3 sequence: CASSQGPGAMGGYTF. Written as DNA, the CDR3 is TGCGCCAGCAGCCAAGGTCCAGGTGCTATGGGTGGCTACACCTTC. V gene TRBV4-3 combines with J gene TRBJ1-2; D is uncertain. The CDR3 spans 15 residues. Germline loops: CDR1 LGHNA, CDR2 YSLEER. With 1 base removed from V and 7 bases from J, the gap between germline ends came to 16 bases.

The chain employs TRBV6-2 or TRBV6-3 and TRBJ1-5; 8 nucleotides agree with TRBD1. V shed 3 bases and J 6 bases; nucleotides not matched to a gene: 4. CDR1 MNHEY and CDR2 SVGEGT come from the germline V gene. This CDR3 has 14 amino acids. This chain's CDR3 is CASSYLQGGQPQHF. CDR3 bases: TGTGCCAGCAGTTATCTACAGGGGGGTCAGCCCCAGCATTTT.

The chain has TRBV11-3 and TRBJ1-1; no clear D. With 5 bases removed from V and 1 base from J, the gap between germline ends came to 8 bases. This CDR3 comprises 13 residues. Per germline, CDR1 SGHNT and CDR2 YENEEA. For the CDR3, the DNA is TGTGCCAGCAGCCGGGGAAGGAACACTGAAGCTTTCTTT. It encodes CASSRGRNTEAFF. The full variable domain, its missing parts supplied by reference TRBV11-3 and TRBJ1-1, is EAGVVQSPRYKIIEKKQPVAFWCNPISGHNTLYWYLQNLGQGPELLIRYENEEAVDDSQLPKDRFSAERLKGVDSTLKIQPAELGDSAVYLCASSRGRNTEAFFGQGTRLTVV.

This chain joins TRBV7-2 and TRBJ1-3, with 8 bases matching TRBD1. CDR3 length: 17 amino acids. Germline V gene lookup returns CDR1 SGHTA and CDR2 FQGNSA. The V segment lost 1 base and the J segment 1 base; nucleotides outside the gene matches: 6. The CDR3, as DNA: TGTGCCAGCAGCTTAGGACCGGGACAGGCATCTGGAAACACCATATATTTT. It encodes CASSLGPGQASGNTIYF.

This chain links TRBV5-1 with TRBJ1-4; 10 nucleotides line up with TRBD1. Germline V gene sequence: CDR1 SGHRS, CDR2 YFSETQ. The CDR3 is 18 amino acids. The V gene end was trimmed by 4 bases and the J gene end by 7 bases; junction bases not matched to a gene: 16. This CDR3 is CASSLEIRQGASSEKLFF. As DNA, the CDR3 is TGCGCCAGCAGCCTCGAGATTAGACAGGGGGCGAGTAGTGAAAAACTGTTTTTT.